What follows are 21 T cell receptor beta chains derived from one specimen sequenced in a study of diagnostic markers for celiac disease. TCRdb reprocessed the reads, with one entry per CDR3 protein and no DNA. In all, the sample yields about 5,600 distinct CDR3 sequences. The sample taken for sequencing was either unsorted cells or a sorted T cell fraction (not recorded which). These receptors all come from a human donor. This table probably holds off-target reads from a library built for another chain.

The CDR3 sequence: CASSQSTGQETQYF. The chain employs TRBV10-1 and TRBJ2-5; TCRdb calls TRBD1, which cannot be checked without DNA. Per germline, CDR1 WNHNN and CDR2 SYGVQD (reference sequence). CDR3 length equals 14 residues.

The chain combines TRBV10-2 with TRBJ2-2; absent DNA, TCRdb's TRBD1 call cannot be checked. The CDR3 is made up of 12 amino acids. Germline V gene lookup returns CDR1 WSHSY and CDR2 SAAADI. CDR3 amino acids: CAVTGGPGELFF.

Its frequency marks this clonotype as medium-sized. V gene TRBV29-1 combines with J gene TRBJ1-1. In germline, CDR1 is SQVTM, CDR2 ANQGSEA. There are 13 residues in the CDR3. The CDR3 spells CSVDLGTDTEAFF.

This clonotype registers medium-sized by frequency. The CDR3 loop reads CASSSHREANTGELFF. The chain uses TRBV5-4 and TRBJ2-2; as DNA is missing, the TRBD1 call by TCRdb cannot be tested. Germline CDR1 is SGHNT and CDR2 is YYREEE (reference sequence). This CDR3 is built from 16 residues.

This clonotype counts as medium-sized by frequency. The CDR3 reads CASSFSEPPGQEFNQPQHF. This chain joins TRBV5-8 and TRBJ1-5; TCRdb gives TRBD1 as the D gene, but with no DNA this cannot be confirmed. Germline V gene data show CDR1 as SGHTS and CDR2 as YDEGEE. This CDR3 has 19 residues. The entire variable domain, with the rest obtained from reference TRBV5-8 and TRBJ1-5, is as follows: EAGVTQSPTHLIKTRGQQATLRCSPISGHTSVYWYQQALGLGLQFLLWYDEGEERNRGNFPPRFSGRQFPNYSSELNVNALELEDSALYLCASSFSEPPGQEFNQPQHFGDGTRLSIL.

V is TRBV24-1 and J is TRBJ2-1; TCRdb designates TRBD2, a call that cannot be tested without DNA. This CDR3 contains 16 residues. CDR1 and CDR2 from the germline V gene are KGHDR and SFDVKD. CDR3 region: CATSDLGAGGYNEQFF.

Considering frequency, this clonotype is medium-sized (0.01 to 0.1%). The genes are TRBV24-1 and TRBJ1-5. Germline lookup yields CDR1 KGHDR and CDR2 SFDVKD. The CDR3 spans 22 residues. The CDR3 loop is CATSDRPYWTSPEVPAVQPQHF.

In terms of frequency, this clonotype is medium-sized (0.01 to 0.1%). The chain recombines TRBV30 with TRBJ2-2; TCRdb calls TRBD2, which cannot be checked without DNA. The CDR3 is 15 amino acids. From germline, CDR1 is GTSNPN and CDR2 SVGIG (reference sequence). CDR3 protein: CAWTWRGGRGGELFF.

The genes are TRBV7-9 and TRBJ1-1; TCRdb picks TRBD1, but there is no DNA to check that call. The CDR3 is 12 residues long. The germline CDR1 and CDR2 sequences are SEHNR and FQNEAQ (reference sequence). CDR3 in amino acids: CASSMTDTEAFF. Complete variable domain (other parts from reference TRBV7-9 and TRBJ1-1): DTGVSQNPRHKITKRGQNVTFRCDPISEHNRLYWYRQTLGQGPEFLTYFQNEAQLEKSRLLSDRFSAERPKGSFSTLEIQRTEQGDSAMYLCASSMTDTEAFFGQGTRLTVV.

J is TRBJ2-7 and V is TRBV5-1. The CDR3 has 15 residues. The germline CDR1 and CDR2 sequences are SGHRS and YFSETQ. CDR3 protein: CASSLESGRANEQYF.

The chain combines TRBV5-1 with TRBJ2-3; there is no DNA to check the TCRdb D call of TRBD1. The V gene's germline CDR1 is SGHRS and CDR2 YFSETQ. The CDR3 totals 15 residues. CDR3 protein: CASSLAGHSTDTQYF. The complete variable domain, with remaining parts taken from reference TRBV5-1 and TRBJ2-3, reads KAGVTQTPRYLIKTRGQQVTLSCSPISGHRSVSWYQQTPGQGLQFLFEYFSETQRNKGNFPGRFSGRQFSNSRSEMNVSTLELGDSALYLCASSLAGHSTDTQYFGPGTRLTVL.

This clonotype is deemed medium-sized by its frequency. The rearrangement uses TRBV2 and TRBJ2-7; TCRdb indicates TRBD1, and absent DNA this call remains unverified. Germline V gives CDR1 SNHLY, CDR2 FYNNEI. CDR3 length equals 13 residues. The CDR3 reads CASYGTVTYEQYF.

This clonotype registers medium-sized (0.01 to 0.1%) by frequency. The chain is built from TRBV20-1 and TRBJ1-5. In germline, CDR1 is DFQATT, CDR2 SNEGSKA (reference sequence). CDR3 length equals 14 residues. CDR3 residues: CSARDTSADQPQHF.

The chain recombines TRBV20-1 with TRBJ2-5. CDR3 size: 11 residues. Germline V gene sequence: CDR1 DFQATT, CDR2 SNEGSKA (reference sequence). The CDR3 loop is CSASFRGTQYF.

This clonotype is medium-sized by frequency. The gene calls are TRBV4-2 and TRBJ1-3; TCRdb's assignment of TRBD1 cannot be checked, as there is no DNA. CDR1 LGHNA and CDR2 YNFKEQ come from the germline V gene. This CDR3 region has 21 residues. CDR3 amino acids: CASSQENRGRGSLGSGNTIYF.

This clonotype ranks as large in terms of frequency. The chain uses TRBV7-3 and TRBJ2-2; the TRBD1 assignment by TCRdb is unverifiable without DNA. CDR3 size: 14 residues. CDR1 and CDR2 from the germline V gene are SGHTA and FQGTGA. Here the CDR3 reads CASSSWGETGELFF. The whole variable domain, filled in from reference TRBV7-3 and TRBJ2-2, reads GAGVSQTPSNKVTEKGKYVELRCDPISGHTALYWYRQSLGQGPEFLIYFQGTGAADDSGLPNDRFFAVRPEGSVSTLKIQRTERGDSAVYLCASSSWGETGELFFGEGSRLTVL.

This rearrangement joins TRBV20-1 to TRBJ1-1. Germline V lookup: CDR1 DFQATT, CDR2 SNEGSKA (reference sequence). The CDR3 contains 12 residues. The CDR3 sequence is CSASLETNEAFF.

Considering frequency, this clonotype is medium-sized. V usage is TRBV5-4 and J usage is TRBJ2-5; TCRdb designates TRBD1, a call that cannot be tested without DNA. Looked up from germline, CDR1 is SGHNT and CDR2 is YYREEE (reference sequence). This CDR3 region has 15 residues. The CDR3 loop is CASSGGPKDWETQYF. Based on the CDR3 plus reference TRBV5-4 and TRBJ2-5, the full variable domain is ETGVTQSPTHLIKTRGQQVTLRCSSQSGHNTVSWYQQALGQGPQFIFQYYREEENGRGNFPPRFSGLQFPNYSSELNVNALELDDSALYLCASSGGPKDWETQYFGPGTRLLVL.

V is TRBV7-8 and J is TRBJ1-1; TCRdb designates TRBD1, a call that cannot be tested without DNA. This CDR3 comprises 14 residues. CDR1 is SGHVS, CDR2 FQNEAQ, per germline. CDR3 region: CASSSGTGGTEAFF.

V is TRBV5-4 and J is TRBJ1-2; the D gene TCRdb calls, TRBD1, cannot be checked with no DNA. The CDR3 consists of 12 residues. Germline-derived CDR1 and CDR2 are SGHNT and YYREEE (reference sequence). The CDR3 loop reads CASSLAGEGYTF. The full variable domain, its missing parts supplied by reference TRBV5-4 and TRBJ1-2, is ETGVTQSPTHLIKTRGQQVTLRCSSQSGHNTVSWYQQALGQGPQFIFQYYREEENGRGNFPPRFSGLQFPNYSSELNVNALELDDSALYLCASSLAGEGYTFGSGTRLTVV.

V gene TRBV20-1 combines with J gene TRBJ1-2. Germline-derived CDR1 and CDR2 are DFQATT and SNEGSKA (reference sequence). This CDR3 has 17 amino acids. The CDR3 sequence: CSAIRERITLFNYGYTF.